Below are 17 T cell receptor beta chains sequenced from a single sample in a study of cytomegalovirus exposure and HLA in healthy donors. The PCR had 60 Vbeta and 13 Jbeta primers. Data came from immunoSEQ multiplex PCR; TCRdb stores just in-frame clones and leaves some out. This table has about 200,000 clones, more than 80% appearing once. Specimen: PBMCs. All receptors come from a man aged 25 to 45 in good health and CMV-seronegative.

The chain employs TRBV9 and TRBJ1-1; D not certain. CDR1 is SGDLS, CDR2 YYNGEE, per germline. The CDR3 contains 15 residues. With 0 bases removed from V and 1 base from J, the gap between germline ends came to 10 bases. CDR3 loop: CASSVGPVPNTEAFF. The CDR3 DNA reads as TGTGCCAGCAGCGTAGGCCCGGTTCCGAACACTGAAGCTTTCTTT.

The chain uses TRBV7-8 and TRBJ2-7, with 7 bases matching TRBD1. Germline trimming cut 3 bases from V and 3 bases from J; bases unmatched to any gene: 2. The germline V gene has CDR1 SGHVS and CDR2 FQNEAQ. This CDR3 spans 13 amino acids. The CDR3 is CASSFGTDYEQYF. CDR3 in DNA: TGTGCCAGCAGCTTCGGGACAGACTACGAGCAGTACTTC.

The count of this clone is one. The chain joins TRBV7-9 to TRBJ1-2; 7 nucleotides agree with TRBD1. Germline values: CDR1 SEHNR, CDR2 FQNEAQ (reference sequence). The CDR3 spans 18 residues. The V and J ends lost 3 bases and 0 bases, in that order; junction bases with no gene match: 13. This CDR3 is CASSLTISQGGANYGYTF. In nucleotides, the CDR3 is TGTGCCAGCAGCTTGACTATTAGCCAGGGGGGAGCTAACTATGGCTACACCTTC.

This rearrangement joins TRBV5-1 to TRBJ2-7; TRBD1 aligns across 10 bases. Trimming cost V 4 bases and J 6 bases; bases outside gene matches: 7. The CDR3 is 14 residues long. The germline V gene has CDR1 SGHRS and CDR2 YFSETQ. The CDR3 reads CASSPGTGEIEQYF. CDR3 coding DNA: TGCGCCAGCAGCCCAGGGACAGGGGAGATCGAGCAGTACTTC.

The CDR3 sequence: CASSETRLYNEQFF. The CDR3 nucleotides read TGTGCCAGCAGTGAGACCCGACTCTACAATGAGCAGTTCTTC. V and J are TRBV2 and TRBJ2-1; no clear D gene. This CDR3 has 14 amino acids. The V gene's germline CDR1 is SNHLY and CDR2 FYNNEI. With 3 bases removed from V and 3 bases from J, the gap between germline ends came to 9 bases.

This clone has just one count. The CDR3 loop is CASSPLRTQRGTEAFF. The CDR3 DNA reads as TGTGCCAGCAGCCCGTTAAGAACGCAGCGGGGCACTGAAGCTTTCTTT. V and J are TRBV7-9 and TRBJ1-1, with D unclear. Between the trimmed V and J ends, which lost 5 bases and 4 bases, there was a span of 20 bases. The CDR3 extends over 16 amino acids. CDR1 is SEHNR, CDR2 FQNEAQ, per germline (reference sequence).

The chain uses TRBV6-5 and TRBJ2-7, with 9 bases lining up with TRBD2. The CDR3 is 16 amino acids. CDR1 is MNHEY, CDR2 SVGAGI, per germline. With 2 bases clipped from V and 4 bases from J, the junction kept 9 bases outside the gene matches. As DNA, the CDR3 is TGTGCCAGCAGTTACAGCGGGGGCGGGGGGGTTTACGAGCAGTACTTC. Translated, it gives CASSYSGGGGVYEQYF.

The genes are TRBV2 and TRBJ2-1; D might be TRBD1 (5 bases). Germline CDR1 is SNHLY and CDR2 is FYNNEI. Trimming shortened V by 9 bases and J by 4 bases, and 10 bases separated the two germline ends. This CDR3 has 12 amino acids. The CDR3 reads CARRTQYNEQFF. For the CDR3, the DNA is TGTGCCAGGCGGACACAGTACAATGAGCAGTTCTTC. Full variable domain (rest looked up from reference TRBV2 and TRBJ2-1): EPEVTQTPSHQVTQMGQEVILRCVPISNHLYFYWYRQILGQKVEFLVSFYNNEISEKSEIFDDQFSVERPDGSNFTLKIRSTKLEDSAMYFCARRTQYNEQFFGPGTRLTVL.

This clone was recorded once. V usage is TRBV6-1 and J usage is TRBJ2-3, with unresolved D. The ends were cut back, 4 bases at V and 4 bases at J, with 18 bases in the middle. There are 16 residues in the CDR3. Germline CDR1 reads MNHNS; CDR2 reads SASEGT. The CDR3 bases are TGTGCCAGCAGTGGCCCCCCCGCAGGCCGCCCAGATACGCAGTATTTT. It encodes CASSGPPAGRPDTQYF.

CDR3 sequence: CASSDWGGAHEQYF. The CDR3 DNA is TGTGCCAGCAGTGACTGGGGGGGGGCTCACGAGCAGTACTTC. The chain combines TRBV6-1 with TRBJ2-7, with a possible D match to TRBD2 (7 bases). V was pared by 3 bases and J by 5 bases, with 14 bases between. This CDR3 region has 14 residues. Germline values: CDR1 MNHNS, CDR2 SASEGT.

This sequence joins TRBV27 and TRBJ1-5; TRBD1 might be the D (6 bases). This CDR3 contains 14 residues. Germline assignment: CDR1 MNHEY and CDR2 SMNVEV (reference sequence). V shed 2 bases and J shed 9 bases, with 14 bases lying between them. CDR3 sequence reads: CASSLRTEGWPQHF. In DNA form, the CDR3 reads TGTGCCAGCAGTTTAAGGACAGAGGGATGGCCCCAGCATTTT.

The gene calls are TRBV9 and TRBJ2-1; 12 nucleotides agree with TRBD2. Germline V gives CDR1 SGDLS, CDR2 YYNGEE. This CDR3 is 16 amino acids long. Trimming at V came to 0 bases and at J to 4 bases, leaving 2 bases not matched to a gene. CDR3 nucleotides: TGTGCCAGCAGCGTAGCGACTAGCGGGGGATACAATGAGCAGTTCTTC. Translating it yields CASSVATSGGYNEQFF.

The chain uses TRBV29-1 and TRBJ2-7; 9 nucleotides match TRBD2. This CDR3 has 15 residues. V lost 4 bases and J lost 0; bases outside the gene matches: 7. Germline CDR1 and CDR2: SQVTM and ANQGSEA. CDR3 residues: CSVVGLAGYSYEQYF. As DNA, the CDR3 is TGCAGCGTTGTTGGCCTAGCGGGATACTCCTACGAGCAGTACTTC.

J is TRBJ1-6 and V is TRBV4-2, with TRBD1 matching 9 bases. This CDR3 has 17 amino acids. Germline loops: CDR1 LGHNA, CDR2 YNFKEQ. The V and J ends lost 6 bases and 0 bases, in that order; junction bases with no gene match: 6. This CDR3 is CASRGDREGSYNSPLHF. CDR3 coding DNA: TGTGCCAGCAGAGGGGACAGGGAGGGCTCCTATAATTCACCCCTCCACTTT.

The chain carries TRBV7-9 and TRBJ1-1, with 8 bases that match TRBD1. The V gene's germline CDR1 is SEHNR and CDR2 FQNEAQ (reference sequence). This CDR3 is built from 15 residues. The junction had 6 bases not matched to a gene; V was cut back by 5 bases and J by 1 base. CDR3 sequence: CASSTYRGTNTEAFF. CDR3 sequence (DNA): TGTGCCAGCAGCACGTACAGGGGGACGAACACTGAAGCTTTCTTT.

This chain joins TRBV7-2 and TRBJ2-2, with 9 nucleotides matching TRBD2. Germline V gene lookup returns CDR1 SGHTA and CDR2 FQGNSA. The V segment lost 4 bases and the J segment 7 bases; nucleotides outside the gene matches: 4. The CDR3 has 14 residues. CDR3 residues: CASSSGLANGELFF. The CDR3, as DNA: TGTGCCAGCAGCTCCGGACTAGCGAACGGGGAGCTGTTTTTT.

As concerns this clone: Different DNA sequences within this sample yield the same CDR3. The chain recombines TRBV28 with TRBJ1-1; 8 bases line up with TRBD1. V lost 5 bases to trimming and J lost 7 bases; unmatched junction nucleotides: 3. CDR1 and CDR2 from the germline V gene are MDHEN and SYDVKM. This CDR3 is 12 amino acids long. The CDR3 DNA is TGTGCCAGCAGTCTCGACAGGGGTGAAGCTTTCTTT. This encodes CASSLDRGEAFF.